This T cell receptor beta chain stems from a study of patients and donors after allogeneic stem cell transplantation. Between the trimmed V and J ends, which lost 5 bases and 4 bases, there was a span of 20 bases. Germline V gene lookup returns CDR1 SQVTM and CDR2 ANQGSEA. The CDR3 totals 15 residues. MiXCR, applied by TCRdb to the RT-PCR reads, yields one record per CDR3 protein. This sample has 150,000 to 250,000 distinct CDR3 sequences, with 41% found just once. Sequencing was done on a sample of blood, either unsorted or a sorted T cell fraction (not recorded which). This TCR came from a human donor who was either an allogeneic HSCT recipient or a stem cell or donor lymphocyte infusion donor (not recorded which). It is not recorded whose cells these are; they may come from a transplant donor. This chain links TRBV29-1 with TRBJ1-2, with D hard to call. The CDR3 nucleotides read TGCAGCGTTCCCTGGGCAGAGAATTCAGGCTATGGCTACACCTTC. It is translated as CSVPWAENSGYGYTF.